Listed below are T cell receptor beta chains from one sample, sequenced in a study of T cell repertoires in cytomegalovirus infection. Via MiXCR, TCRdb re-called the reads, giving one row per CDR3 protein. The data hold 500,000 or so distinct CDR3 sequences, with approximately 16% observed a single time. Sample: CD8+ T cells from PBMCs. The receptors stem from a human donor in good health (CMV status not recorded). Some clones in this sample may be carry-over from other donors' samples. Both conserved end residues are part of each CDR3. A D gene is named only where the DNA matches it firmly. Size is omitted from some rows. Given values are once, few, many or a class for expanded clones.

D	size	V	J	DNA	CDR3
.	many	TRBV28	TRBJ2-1	TGTGCCAGCAGTTCCTACGAAGTCGGACTAGAGCAGTTCTTC	CASSSYEVGLEQFF
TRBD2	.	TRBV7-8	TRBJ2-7	TGTGCCAGCAGCCCACCGGGGGGGTCAGCGGGTTTTCAGTACTTC	CASSPPGGSAGFQYF
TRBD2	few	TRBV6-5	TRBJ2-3	TGTGCCAGCAGTTACCGGGGGGGGGGGTCGACAGATACGCAGTATTTT	CASSYRGGGSTDTQYF
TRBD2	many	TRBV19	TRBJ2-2	TGTGCCAGTAGTCCCCTTAGCGGGAGGGCCAACACCGGGGAGCTGTTTTTT	CASSPLSGRANTGELFF
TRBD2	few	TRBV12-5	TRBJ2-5	TGTGCTAGTGGTTTGGAGCGGGAGTGGTACTTC	CASGLEREWYF
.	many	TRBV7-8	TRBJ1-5	TGTGCCAGCAGCTTAACGGCGTTAAGTAGCAATCAGCCCCAGCATTTT	CASSLTALSSNQPQHF
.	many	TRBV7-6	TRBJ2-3	TGTGCCAGCAGCTTAGCCCCAGGAAGCACAGATACGCAGTATTTT	CASSLAPGSTDTQYF
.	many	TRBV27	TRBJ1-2	TGTGCCAGCAGTTTAGGACCGCCCCCAGTGGACTATGGCTACACCTTC	CASSLGPPPVDYGYTF
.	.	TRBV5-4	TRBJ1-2	TGTGCCAGCAGCTCCGACAGAACTACGTACCATGGCTACACCTTC	CASSSDRTTYHGYTF
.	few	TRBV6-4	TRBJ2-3	TGTGCCAGCAGTGACTCAGTTGGCGGGAGCACAGATACGCAGTATTTT	CASSDSVGGSTDTQYF
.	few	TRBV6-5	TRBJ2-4	TGTGCCAGCAGTTACCCCCCAGAAAACATTCAGTACTTC	CASSYPPENIQYF
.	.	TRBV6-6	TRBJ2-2	TGTGCCAGCAGTTACAAACTGGAGAACACCGGGGAGCTGTTTTTT	CASSYKLENTGELFF
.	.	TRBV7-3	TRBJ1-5	TGTGCCAGCAGCTTGAATTCCGGGCAGCCCCAGCATTTT	CASSLNSGQPQHF
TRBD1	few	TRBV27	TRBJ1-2	TGTGCCAGCAGCCGGGGACAGGGGGCAGGTGGCTACACCTTC	CASSRGQGAGGYTF
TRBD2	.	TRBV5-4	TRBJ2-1	TGTGCCAGCAGCGGGGTAGCGGGAGTGGACTACAATGAGCAGTTCTTC	CASSGVAGVDYNEQFF
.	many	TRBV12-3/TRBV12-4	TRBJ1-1	TGTGCCAGCAGTTGGAATTGGGAGGGGATGAGAGCTTTCTTT	CASSWNWEGMRAFF
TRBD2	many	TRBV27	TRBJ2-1	TGTGCCAGCGTGGCGTTAGCGGGGCCTTACAATGAGCAGTTCTTC	CASVALAGPYNEQFF
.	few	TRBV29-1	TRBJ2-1	TGCAGCATCCTGGCGTACAATGAGCAGTTCTTC	CSILAYNEQFF
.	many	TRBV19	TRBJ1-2	TGTGCCAGTAGCAACAGCTTCTATAACTATGGCTACACCTTC	CASSNSFYNYGYTF
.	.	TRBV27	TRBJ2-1	TGTGCCAGCAGTTACCCAGGGAGCTCCTACAATGAGCAGTTCTTC	CASSYPGSSYNEQFF
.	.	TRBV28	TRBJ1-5	TGTGCCAGCAGTTTATCCCTCGCTTACAGGGATAGCAATCAGCCCCAGCATTTT	CASSLSLAYRDSNQPQHF
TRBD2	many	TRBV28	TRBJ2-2	TGTGCCAGCAGCTCAAGACTAGCGGGATTGGGGAACACCGGGGAGCTGTTTTTT	CASSSRLAGLGNTGELFF
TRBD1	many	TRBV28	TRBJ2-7	TGTGCCAGCAGTGCCCCCGGACAGGGGGCTAGGGAGCAGTACTTC	CASSAPGQGAREQYF
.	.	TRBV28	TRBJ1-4	TGTGCCAGCAGTTTCCAGCGTAGGAGGGGGGAACTGTTTTTT	CASSFQRRRGELFF
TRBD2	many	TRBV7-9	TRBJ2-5	TGTGCCAGCAGCTTAGGTAGCGGGGGGGAAGAAGAGACCCAGTACTTC	CASSLGSGGEEETQYF
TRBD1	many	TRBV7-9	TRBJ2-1	TGTGCCAGCAGCTTAGAAGCCCCGGGACAGCCCAAAGGGGACAATGAGCAGTTCTTC	CASSLEAPGQPKGDNEQFF
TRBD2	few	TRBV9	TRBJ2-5	TGTGCCAGCACCTTAGGGCTAGCGGCAGAGGTGGAGACCCAGTACTTC	CASTLGLAAEVETQYF
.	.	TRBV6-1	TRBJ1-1	TGTGCCAGCACCGACTCTAGGGGCGCGGACACTGAAGCTTTCTTT	CASTDSRGADTEAFF
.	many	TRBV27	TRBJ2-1	TGTGCCAGCAGCTTTTCTCGATACAATGAGCAGTTCTTC	CASSFSRYNEQFF
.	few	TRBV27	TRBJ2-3	TGTGCCAGCAGTCGACCGTCCTATGGGACAGATACGCAGTATTTT	CASSRPSYGTDTQYF
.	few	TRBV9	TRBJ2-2	TGTGCCAGCAGCCCACGACTGGGGGGACCGAACACCGGGGAGCTGTTTTTT	CASSPRLGGPNTGELFF
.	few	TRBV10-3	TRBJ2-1	TGTGCCATCAGTGATCTGGGGGAGTCTCGGGATGAGCAGTTCTTC	CAISDLGESRDEQFF
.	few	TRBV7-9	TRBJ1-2	TGTGCCAGCAGCTTAGATATGGGCCCCGTCTATGGCTACACCTTC	CASSLDMGPVYGYTF
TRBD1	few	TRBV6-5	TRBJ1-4	TGTGCCAGCAGTTACGGGACAGACAATGAAAAACTGTTTTTT	CASSYGTDNEKLFF
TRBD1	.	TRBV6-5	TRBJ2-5	TGTGCCTCTGGGACAGTAGAGACCCAGTACTTC	CASGTVETQYF
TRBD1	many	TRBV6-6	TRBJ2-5	TGTGCCAGCAGCCCGGGACAGGGACAAGGGAAGACCCAGTACTTC	CASSPGQGQGKTQYF
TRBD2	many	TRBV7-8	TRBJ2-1	TGTGCCAGCAGCTTTGGGAGCGGGAGAGCCCATGAGCAGTTCTTC	CASSFGSGRAHEQFF
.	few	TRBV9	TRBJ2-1	TGTGCCAGCACCCAAGGGACTTTTCCCTACAATGAGCAGTTCTTC	CASTQGTFPYNEQFF
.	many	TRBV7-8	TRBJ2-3	TGTGCCAGCAGCTTAGCACTAGGCACAGATACGCAGTATTTT	CASSLALGTDTQYF
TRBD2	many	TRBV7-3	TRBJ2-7	TGTGCCAGCAGCGAACTGGGGGCTAGCGGGTCCCAACTTTCCTACGAGCAGTACTTC	CASSELGASGSQLSYEQYF
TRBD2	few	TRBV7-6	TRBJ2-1	TGTGCCAGCAGCTTATCGGGGGGGCCGAAAAATGAGCAGTTCTTC	CASSLSGGPKNEQFF
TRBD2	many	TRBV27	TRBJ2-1	TGTGCCAGCAGTTTAACTAGCGCTTATGAGCAGTTCTTC	CASSLTSAYEQFF